This TCR beta chain is from a study of long-term antiretroviral therapy in people with HIV. Trimming pared 5 bases from V and 7 bases from J, leaving 17 bases between. The CDR3 is made up of 14 amino acids. The germline CDR1 and CDR2 sequences are SGHTA and FQGNSA. The immunoSEQ assay was v3.0, run at survey level. The table came from immunoSEQ multiplex PCR; TCRdb's copy has only in-frame clones and leaves some out. Of tens of thousands of clones in the sample, around 97% were seen once. The chain uses TRBV7-2 and TRBJ1-2, with D perhaps matching TRBD1 (5 bases). The material was unsorted PBMCs, obtained 6.9 years after starting antiretroviral therapy. The clonotype comes from a man aged 30-40 years with HIV. The CDR3 DNA follows: TGTGCCAGCAGCCCCGCCGGGCCTAGGGGTGGCTACACCTTC. Amino acid sequence: CASSPAGPRGGYTF. Using reference TRBV7-2 and TRBJ1-2 for the parts outside the CDR3, the full variable domain is GAGVSQSPSNKVTEKGKDVELRCDPISGHTALYWYRQSLGQGLEFLIYFQGNSAPDKSGLPSDRFSAERTGGSVSTLTIQRTQQEDSAVYLCASSPAGPRGGYTFGSGTRLTVV.